This is a list of T cell receptor beta chains from one sample in a study of regulatory T cells in long-lasting Graves disease. In TCRdb, the multiplex PCR reads were re-called with MiXCR into one record per CDR3 protein. This table has around 450,000 distinct CDR3 sequences, about 15% appearing once. These data were likewise used in another study, on T cells in Graves' hyperthyroidism and ophthalmopathy.

The sequences come from peripheral blood mononuclear cells (PBMCs), collected at new diagnosis, from a patient treated with antithyroid drugs. These receptors originate from a young woman with Graves disease. The CDR3 runs from the conserved cysteine through the conserved F or W. The D gene is left open where the match is weak. Clone size is given for some rows only: seen once, a few or many times, or a class if the clone is expanded.

clone_size cdr3_length d_call j_call v_call cdr3_aa cdr3_nt
few 17 TRBD1 TRBJ2-6 TRBV6-1 CASSRDRGTSGANVLTF TGTGCCAGCAGTCGGGACAGGGGGACCTCTGGGGCCAACGTCCTGACTTTC
NA 15 NA TRBJ2-2 TRBV6-1 CASASGGGGTGELFF TGTGCCAGCGCCTCAGGGGGGGGGGGCACCGGGGAGCTGTTTTTT
NA 16 TRBD1 TRBJ2-7 TRBV6-9 CAGSYLPGQGPYEQYF TGTGCCGGCAGTTATCTCCCGGGACAGGGACCCTACGAGCAGTACTTC
NA 17 TRBD1 TRBJ2-4 TRBV6-1 CASRPGQDTLAKNIQYF TGTGCCAGCAGGCCAGGACAGGATACCCTAGCCAAAAACATTCAGTACTTC
few 14 NA TRBJ2-5 TRBV6-2/TRBV6-3 CASSPRTGWGTQYF TGTGCCAGCAGCCCCAGAACAGGATGGGGGACCCAGTACTTC
many 13 TRBD1 TRBJ2-2 TRBV10-1 CASRQGNTGELFF TGCGCCAGCCGACAGGGGAACACCGGGGAGCTGTTTTTT
many 14 NA TRBJ2-1 TRBV4-1 CASSPREAYNEQFF TGCGCCAGCAGCCCCCGTGAAGCCTACAATGAGCAGTTCTTC
many 17 TRBD2 TRBJ2-5 TRBV24-1 CATSDPSSGLVGETQYF TGTGCCACCAGTGATCCGTCTAGCGGCCTAGTGGGAGAGACCCAGTACTTC
many 14 NA TRBJ1-5 TRBV18 CASSPGSSNQPQHF TGTGCCAGCTCACCAGGAAGTAGCAATCAGCCCCAGCATTTT
NA 15 NA TRBJ1-2 TRBV4-1 CASSQVPGTIGGYTF TGCGCCAGCAGCCAAGTTCCAGGAACTATAGGGGGCTACACCTTC
many 16 TRBD1 TRBJ2-3 TRBV7-3 CASSFTGTGTADTQYF TGTGCCAGCAGCTTTACCGGGACAGGGACAGCAGATACGCAGTATTTT
many 15 NA TRBJ2-1 TRBV6-1 CASNPRGLGHNEQFF TGTGCCAGCAACCCTAGGGGACTGGGTCACAATGAGCAGTTCTTC
NA 14 NA TRBJ2-1 TRBV19 CASSGKWDHNEQFF TGTGCCAGTAGTGGTAAATGGGACCACAATGAGCAGTTCTTC
many 16 TRBD2 TRBJ2-3 TRBV20-1 CSARATSGSRADTQYF TGCAGTGCTAGAGCGACTAGCGGGAGTAGGGCAGATACGCAGTATTTT
many 15 TRBD1 TRBJ1-2 TRBV6-5 CASSYGMTGAGGYTF TGTGCCAGCAGTTATGGGATGACAGGGGCGGGCGGCTACACCTTC
NA 14 NA TRBJ1-2 TRBV28 CASSRHRAGYGYTF TGTGCCAGCAGTCGACACAGGGCGGGCTATGGCTACACCTTC
many 16 NA TRBJ2-1 TRBV12-3/TRBV12-4 CASSFQRESFYNEQFF TGTGCCAGCAGTTTCCAACGCGAGTCCTTCTACAATGAGCAGTTCTTC
many 14 NA TRBJ1-2 TRBV28 CASSSGTVNYGYTF TGTGCCAGCAGCTCCGGGACGGTGAACTATGGCTACACCTTC
NA 15 NA TRBJ2-3 TRBV5-1 CASVSGGFSTDTQYF TGCGCCAGCGTATCAGGTGGTTTTAGCACAGATACGCAGTATTTT
few 12 NA TRBJ1-5 TRBV20-1 CSALQGNQPQHF TGCAGTGCTCTGCAGGGAAATCAGCCCCAGCATTTT
many 16 TRBD2 TRBJ2-7 TRBV30 CAWSRWVAGGSYEQYF TGTGCCTGGAGTCGCTGGGTAGCGGGAGGTAGCTACGAGCAGTACTTC
NA 19 TRBD2 TRBJ2-1 TRBV4-1 CASSQEKDSGSLSLDEQFF TGCGCCAGCAGCCAAGAAAAGGATAGCGGGAGTTTGTCCTTGGATGAGCAGTTCTTC
many 14 NA TRBJ1-4 TRBV6-1 CASRRDRANEKLFF TGTGCCAGCAGACGGGACCGGGCTAATGAAAAACTGTTTTTT
many 12 NA TRBJ2-5 TRBV20-1 CSALVGGETQYF TGCAGTGCCCTGGTGGGTGGCGAGACCCAGTACTTC
many 15 TRBD1 TRBJ1-2 TRBV30 CAWSVLRDSLPKDTF TGTGCCTGGAGTGTACTTAGGGACAGCTTACCGAAAGACACCTTC
many 12 NA TRBJ1-1 TRBV25-1 CASSEAEGFAFF TGTGCCAGCAGTGAAGCGGAGGGTTTCGCTTTCTTT
many 13 NA TRBJ1-2 TRBV6-5 CASSYSGWVGYTF TGTGCCAGCAGTTACTCGGGTTGGGTGGGCTACACCTTC
many 16 NA TRBJ2-3 TRBV28 CASNRGRGHPSGTQYF TGTGCCAGCAACCGCGGGCGCGGGCATCCCTCCGGTACGCAGTATTTT
few 12 NA TRBJ1-1 TRBV5-1 CASSPAGFRAFF TGTGCCAGCAGCCCGGCGGGGTTCCGGGCTTTCTTT
NA 16 TRBD2 TRBJ2-7 TRBV5-1 CASSVAGLAGDFEQYF TGCGCCAGCAGCGTAGCCGGACTAGCGGGAGACTTCGAGCAGTACTTC
many 16 TRBD2 TRBJ2-7 TRBV6-2/TRBV6-3 CASSLAGGPNSGEQYF TGTGCCAGCAGTTTGGCGGGAGGGCCTAACTCGGGCGAGCAGTACTTC
many 13 NA TRBJ1-2 TRBV12-3/TRBV12-4 CASSPGRKYGYTF TGTGCCAGCAGCCCGGGACGGAAATATGGCTACACCTTC
NA 15 TRBD2 TRBJ2-1 TRBV6-2/TRBV6-3 CASSYLAGVLHEQFF TGTGCCAGCAGTTACTTAGCGGGAGTTCTCCATGAGCAGTTCTTC
NA 14 NA TRBJ2-5 TRBV5-4 CASSRDRTQETQYF TGTGCCAGCAGCCGCGACAGGACGCAAGAGACCCAGTACTTC
NA 15 TRBD1 TRBJ1-1 TRBV19 CASSLSAGGLTEAFF TGTGCCAGTAGTTTATCGGCAGGGGGCCTGACTGAAGCTTTCTTT
many 15 TRBD1 TRBJ1-1 TRBV4-2 CASSQGQGGNTEAFF TGTGCCAGCAGCCAAGGACAGGGGGGAAACACTGAAGCTTTCTTT
many 13 NA TRBJ2-1 TRBV11-3 CASSLGAGDEQFF TGTGCCAGCAGCTTAGGGGCTGGAGATGAGCAGTTCTTC
many 14 NA TRBJ1-1 TRBV24-1 CATSDRQRGTEAFF TGTGCCACCAGTGATCGCCAGAGGGGAACTGAAGCTTTCTTT
many 14 NA TRBJ1-3 TRBV18 CASSPDISGNTIYF TGTGCCAGCTCACCAGACATCTCTGGAAACACCATATATTTT
few 15 NA TRBJ1-1 TRBV14 CASSDTTGGWTEAFF TGTGCCAGCAGCGACACGACCGGGGGGTGGACTGAAGCTTTCTTT
many 14 NA TRBJ2-2 TRBV6-4 CASKRQSHTGELFF TGTGCCAGCAAGCGGCAGAGCCACACCGGGGAGCTGTTTTTT
NA 15 TRBD1 TRBJ2-7 TRBV5-1 CASSLEGQGPYEQYF TGCGCCAGCAGCTTGGAGGGACAGGGACCCTACGAGCAGTACTTC
many 14 TRBD1 TRBJ1-3 TRBV12-3/TRBV12-4 CASSQQGVGNTIYF TGTGCCAGCAGTCAACAGGGGGTCGGAAACACCATATATTTT
NA 13 NA TRBJ2-7 TRBV4-1 CASSQDLGSEQYF TGCGCCAGCAGCCAAGATCTAGGGAGCGAGCAGTACTTC
NA 18 TRBD2 TRBJ2-3 TRBV6-4 CASSWAGSSGITTDAQYF TGTGCCAGCAGTTGGGCAGGGTCTAGCGGGATAACCACAGATGCGCAGTATTTT
many 13 NA TRBJ2-5 TRBV12-3/TRBV12-4 CASSFRGLQTQYF TGTGCCAGCAGTTTTAGGGGGTTGCAGACCCAGTACTTC
many 14 NA TRBJ1-2 TRBV12-3/TRBV12-4 CASSLNREAYGYTF TGTGCCAGCAGTCTCAACAGGGAAGCGTATGGCTACACCTTC
few 13 NA TRBJ1-2 TRBV20-1 CSVIQGSGYGYTF TGCAGTGTAATCCAGGGGTCGGGCTATGGCTACACCTTC
many 16 NA TRBJ2-3 TRBV25-1 CASSYGQARSTDTQYF TGTGCCAGCAGCTATGGGCAGGCTCGGAGCACAGATACGCAGTATTTT
NA 17 TRBD1 TRBJ2-2 TRBV7-6 CASSDSGQAGNTGELFF TGTGCCAGCAGCGATTCTGGACAGGCGGGGAACACCGGGGAGCTGTTTTTT
many 15 NA TRBJ2-7 TRBV7-8 CASSLALILSYEQYF TGTGCCAGCAGCTTAGCGCTCATCCTCTCCTACGAGCAGTACTTC
few 17 TRBD1 TRBJ1-2 TRBV7-8 CASSPDRGRPANYGYTF TGTGCCAGCAGCCCCGACAGGGGGCGCCCAGCTAACTATGGCTACACCTTC
many 12 NA TRBJ2-7 TRBV20-1 CSAREDSYEQYF TGCAGTGCTAGGGAGGATTCTTACGAGCAGTACTTC